This TCR beta chain was recovered during a study of T-cell memory formation after mild COVID-19. Each CDR3 protein gets one entry after TCRdb re-called the 5' RACE reads with MiXCR. Of 400,000 to 500,000 distinct CDR3 sequences listed, roughly a quarter are singletons. V lost 0 bases to trimming and J lost 5 bases, with 14 bases between them. CDR1 is SGHRS, CDR2 YFSETQ, per germline. The CDR3 covers 15 residues. V gene TRBV5-1 combines with J gene TRBJ1-2, with D perhaps matching TRBD1 (5 bases). The sample consisted of PBMCs or a T cell subset sorted from them (not recorded which). The sequence derives from an adult woman who had mild COVID-19 (a few samples of this study predate the infection). Cell type and time point are not known. The CDR3 nucleotides are TGCGCCAGCAGCTTGGATGGGACTCCACTTTATGGCTACACCTTC. Its protein product is CASSLDGTPLYGYTF.